This T cell receptor beta chain was captured in a study of shared clonotypes between healthy human individuals. The study, taken as a whole, reports: Clonotypes not shared had lower generation probabilities than those common to all four donors.

The deep-level immunoSEQ assay was used. Measured with immunoSEQ multiplex PCR; TCRdb has only the in-frame clones, and not every one. This table has hundreds of thousands of clones, roughly 98% appearing once. This clone occurred once. Its target is unknown. Cells designated naive CD8 were CD45RO-negative and were positively selected for CCR7, with terminally differentiated effector memory CD45RA+ cells excluded. The sample was naive CD8+ T cells sorted from blood. The source of this sequence is a man under 40 in good health.

The CDR3 reads CASSPGISTNEKLFF. Written as DNA, the CDR3 is TGTGCCAGCTCACCAGGGATCTCAACTAATGAAAAACTGTTTTTT. The rearrangement uses TRBV18 and TRBJ1-4, with no clear D. Trimming took off 2 bases at V and 0 bases at J, with 7 bases between the two ends. Germline-derived CDR1 and CDR2 are KGHSH and LQKENI. The CDR3 totals 15 residues.